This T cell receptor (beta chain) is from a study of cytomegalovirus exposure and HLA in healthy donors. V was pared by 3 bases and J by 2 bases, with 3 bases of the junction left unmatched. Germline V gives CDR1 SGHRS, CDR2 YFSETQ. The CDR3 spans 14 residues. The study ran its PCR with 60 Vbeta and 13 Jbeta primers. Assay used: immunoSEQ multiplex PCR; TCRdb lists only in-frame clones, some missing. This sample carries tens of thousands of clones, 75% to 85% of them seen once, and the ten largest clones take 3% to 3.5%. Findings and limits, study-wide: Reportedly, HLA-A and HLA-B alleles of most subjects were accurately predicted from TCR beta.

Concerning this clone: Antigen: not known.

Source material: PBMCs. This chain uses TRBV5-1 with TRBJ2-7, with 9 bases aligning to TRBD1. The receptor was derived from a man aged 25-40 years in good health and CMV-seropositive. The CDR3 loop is CASSSGQGTYEQYF. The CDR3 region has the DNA TGCGCCAGCAGCTCCGGACAGGGGACCTACGAGCAGTACTTC.